The clone carrying this TCR beta chain was counted ten times or more. Its specificity is not known. This record comes from a study of CD8 T cells in ankylosing spondylitis. General study points: Ankylosing spondylitis blood appeared to be characterized by a TCR beta motif of eight highly homologous variants.

CDR3 length: 15 amino acids. V lost 0 bases and J 4 bases, leaving 15 bases between the germline ends. Germline CDR1 reads DFQATT; CDR2 reads SNEGSKA (reference sequence). In TCRdb, the 5' RACE reads were re-called with MiXCR into one record per CDR3 protein. The repertoire holds 200,000 to 300,000 distinct CDR3 sequences, with more than 20% as singletons. The chain combines TRBV20-1 with TRBJ1-1, with D possibly matching TRBD1 (6 bases). Source material: blood, either unsorted or a sorted T cell fraction (not recorded which). This TCR came from a male donor with ankylosing spondylitis or in good health (not recorded which). CDR3 DNA sequence: TGCAGTGCTAGAGATCAGGGACAAAACCCCACTGAAGCTTTCTTT. It translates to CSARDQGQNPTEAFF.